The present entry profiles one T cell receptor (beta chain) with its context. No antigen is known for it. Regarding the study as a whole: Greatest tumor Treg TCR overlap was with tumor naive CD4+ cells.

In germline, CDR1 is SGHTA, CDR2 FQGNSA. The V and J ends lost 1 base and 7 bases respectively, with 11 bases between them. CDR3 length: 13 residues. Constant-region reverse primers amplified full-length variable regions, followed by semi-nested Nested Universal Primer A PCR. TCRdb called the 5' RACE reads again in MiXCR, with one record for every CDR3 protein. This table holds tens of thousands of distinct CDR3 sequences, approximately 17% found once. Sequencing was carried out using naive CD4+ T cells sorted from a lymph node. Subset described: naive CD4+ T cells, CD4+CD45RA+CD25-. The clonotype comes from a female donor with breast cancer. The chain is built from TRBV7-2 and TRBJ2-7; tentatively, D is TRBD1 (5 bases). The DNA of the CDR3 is TGTGCCAGCAGCTTAGAGGGGCCCACGGAGCAGTACTTC. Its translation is CASSLEGPTEQYF.